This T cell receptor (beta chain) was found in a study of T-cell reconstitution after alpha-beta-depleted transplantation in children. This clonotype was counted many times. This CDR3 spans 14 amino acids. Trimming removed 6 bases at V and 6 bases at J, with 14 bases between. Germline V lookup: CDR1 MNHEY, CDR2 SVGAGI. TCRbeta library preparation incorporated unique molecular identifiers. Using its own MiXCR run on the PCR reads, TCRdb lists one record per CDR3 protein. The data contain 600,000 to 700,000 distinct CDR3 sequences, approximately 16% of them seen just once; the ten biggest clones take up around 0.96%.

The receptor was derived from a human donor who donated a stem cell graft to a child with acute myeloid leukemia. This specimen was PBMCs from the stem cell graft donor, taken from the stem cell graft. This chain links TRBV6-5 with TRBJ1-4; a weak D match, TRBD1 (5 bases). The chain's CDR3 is CASSPRERDEKLFF. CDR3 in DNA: TGTGCCAGCAGCCCCAGGGAGAGGGATGAAAAACTGTTTTTT.